This record looks at one T cell receptor beta chain sequence and its context. This clonotype was seen a handful of times. It lacks a known antigen. No much larger clone is present one base from it, and per-base qualities are unavailable. Synthesis of TCR cDNA relied on 5'RACE template switching, a step that introduced a universal primer site along with unique molecular identifiers. Priming of cDNA synthesis was performed from both the TCR alpha and TCR beta constant segments. Libraries were amplified in two PCR steps, with sample barcodes and sequencing adapters added in the second step. Sequencing of libraries was done on Illumina HiSeq 2500 (2x100 bp) or NovaSeq (2x150 bp). In the paper's pipeline: MIGEC was used to demultiplex reads and collapse the reads into UMI consensus sequences, and MiXCR was used for V(D)J alignment. Vaccine-responding clonotypes were identified with edgeR using replicate PBMC samples, with FDR below 0.01 and a log2 fold change above 5 up to day 15 being required. Bulk clonotypes were assigned CD4 or CD8 identity according to which sequenced CD4 or CD8 repertoire held them at higher abundance. TCRdb reanalyzed the raw reads on its own, using fastp at Q25 for trimming and MiXCR for clone calling, and kept in-frame beta chains. Every entry covers one CDR3 protein and lists the most common genes and DNA from its rows. TCRdb's processing, not the study's, gives the V and J calls here. Present in this sample are under 600,000 distinct CDR3 sequences, roughly 13% of which were seen just once. The ten top clones hold around 15% of the sample.

This record belongs to a study of T cells after yellow fever vaccination (dated by TCRdb to between 2018 and 2021). General notes on the study: The SMART-Seq v4 Ultra Low Input RNA kit was used to prepare libraries from fractions with low cell numbers. Blood samples were taken at several timepoints before and after primary and secondary immunization, and bulk PBMC replicates and cell subsets were isolated. Two healthy male donors made up the cohort, one aged 18 to 30 years and the other aged 30 to 40 years. To follow T-cell clones before and after both primary and booster YFV17D yellow fever vaccination, bulk TCR alpha and beta repertoires underwent longitudinal sequencing. Results and caveats for the whole study, not just this receptor: Because only two donors were included in the study, the extent to which the findings can be generalized is limited. A small fraction of clonotypes appeared in both the CD4 and CD8 compartments, likely as a result of convergent recombination. FACS-sorted repertoires could contain abundant contaminating clonotypes from the bulk population, so computational filtering was required. After the booster, most clones that had expanded after primary vaccination were detected again (around 96% of CD4 and roughly nine tenths of CD8), suggesting broad maintenance of memory. Compared with the primary T-cell response, the secondary T-cell response was faster but weaker, reaching its peak on day 5 rather than on day 15.

This specimen's treatment or condition label, per the study, means: live attenuated yellow fever vaccine strain. Two biological replicates of bulk PBMCs were collected at each blood-draw timepoint. A standard Ficoll-Paque protocol was used to isolate PBMCs from peripheral blood. TriZol was used to extract RNA from bulk PBMCs, from CD4 and CD8 fractions, and from dextramer-positive and dextramer-negative fractions. The germline V gene gives CDR1 as LGHNA and CDR2 as YSLEER. Trimming removed 4 bases from V and 3 bases from J; the gene matches leave 5 bases unexplained. Taken from cysteine to phenylalanine, the CDR3 has 14 residues. The CDR3 DNA has 42 bases and is translated from base 1.

The rearranged chain carries TRBV4-3 and TRBJ2-7; 8 nucleotides in the junction match TRBD1. This TCR was recovered from a man aged 30 to 45 who received the YFV17D yellow fever vaccine. The source was PBMCs, collected on the day of the yellow fever booster vaccination. The nucleotide sequence is TGCGCCAGCAGCCGCGGACAGGGACTCTACGAGCAGTACTTC. Its translation is CASSRGQGLYEQYF.